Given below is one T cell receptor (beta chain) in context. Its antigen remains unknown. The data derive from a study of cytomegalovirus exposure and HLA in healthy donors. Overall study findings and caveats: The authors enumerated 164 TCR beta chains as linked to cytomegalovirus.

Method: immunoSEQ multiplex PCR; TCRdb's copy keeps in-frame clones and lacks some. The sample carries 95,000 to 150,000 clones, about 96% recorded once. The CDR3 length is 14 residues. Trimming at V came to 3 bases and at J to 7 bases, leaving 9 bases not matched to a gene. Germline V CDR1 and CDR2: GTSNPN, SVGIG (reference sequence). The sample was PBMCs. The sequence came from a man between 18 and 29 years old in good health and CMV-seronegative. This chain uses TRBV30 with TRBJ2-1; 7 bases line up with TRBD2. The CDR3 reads CAWSEGLYPNEQFF. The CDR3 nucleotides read TGTGCCTGGAGCGAGGGACTATATCCGAATGAGCAGTTCTTC. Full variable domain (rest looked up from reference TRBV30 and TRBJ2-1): SQTIHQWPATLVQPVGSPLSLECTVEGTSNPNLYWYRQAAGRGLQLLFYSVGIGQISSEVPQNLSASRPQDRQFILSSKKLLLSDSGFYLCAWSEGLYPNEQFFGPGTRLTVL.